This T cell receptor (beta chain) was found in a study of blood T cell repertoires in COVID-19. Looking at the study overall: PBMCs, B-cell-depleted T cells, or T cells were the source of the cDNA or gDNA that made up the material.

As originally analysed: Amplifying reference gene primers gave estimates of nucleated cell counts. Libraries were prepared by immunoSEQ multiplex PCR; TCRdb keeps only in-frame clonotypes and omits some of them. V and J calls and clone size are as listed in that table; D and trimming were resolved from the DNA. The table has some 290,000 clones, approximately 89% seen once. Grouping used clinical history reported by participants in a survey and questionnaire. This CDR3 comprises 15 residues. Germline loops: CDR1 MNHNS, CDR2 SASEGT. V lost 1 base and J lost 4; bases outside the gene matches: 3. This TCR was recovered from a woman in her 30s who had recovered from COVID-19. The sequencing input was PBMCs or T cells enriched from blood (not recorded which). This rearrangement joins TRBV6-1 to TRBJ2-3; 9 nucleotides align to TRBD2. CDR3 protein: CASSEEAGGADTQYF. The CDR3 coding sequence is TGTGCCAGCAGTGAAGAGGCGGGAGGGGCAGATACGCAGTATTTT.